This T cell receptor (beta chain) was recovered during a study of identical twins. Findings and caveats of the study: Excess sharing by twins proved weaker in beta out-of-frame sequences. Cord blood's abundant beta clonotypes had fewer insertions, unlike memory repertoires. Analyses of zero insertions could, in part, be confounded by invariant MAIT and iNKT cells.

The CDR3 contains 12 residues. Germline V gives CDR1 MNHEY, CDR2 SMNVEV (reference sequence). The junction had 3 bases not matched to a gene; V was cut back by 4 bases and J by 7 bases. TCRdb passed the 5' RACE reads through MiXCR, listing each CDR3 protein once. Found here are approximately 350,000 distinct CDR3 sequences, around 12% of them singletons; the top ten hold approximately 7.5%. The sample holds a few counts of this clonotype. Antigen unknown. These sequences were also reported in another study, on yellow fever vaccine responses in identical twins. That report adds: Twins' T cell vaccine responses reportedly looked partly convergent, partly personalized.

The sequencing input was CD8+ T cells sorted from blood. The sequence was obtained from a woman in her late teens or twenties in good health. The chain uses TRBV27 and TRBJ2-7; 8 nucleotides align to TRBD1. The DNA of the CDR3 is TGTGCCAGCAGTTGGACAGGGCGGGAGCAGTACTTC. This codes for CASSWTGREQYF.